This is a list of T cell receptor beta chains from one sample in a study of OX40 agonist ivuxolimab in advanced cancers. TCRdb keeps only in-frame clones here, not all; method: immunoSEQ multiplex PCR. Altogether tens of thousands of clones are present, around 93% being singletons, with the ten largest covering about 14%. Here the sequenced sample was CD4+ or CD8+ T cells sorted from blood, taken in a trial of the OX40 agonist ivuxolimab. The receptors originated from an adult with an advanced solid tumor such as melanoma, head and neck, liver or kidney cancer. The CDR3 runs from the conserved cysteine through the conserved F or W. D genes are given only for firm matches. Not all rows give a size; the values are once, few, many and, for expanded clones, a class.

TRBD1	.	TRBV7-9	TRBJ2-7	TGTGCCAGCAGCTTAATCCCGGACAGGGGCTACGAGCAGTACTTC	CASSLIPDRGYEQYF
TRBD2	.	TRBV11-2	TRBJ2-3	TGTGCCAGCAGCCGAGGACTAGCGTCAGATACGCAGTATTTT	CASSRGLASDTQYF
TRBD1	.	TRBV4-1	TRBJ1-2	TGCGCCAGCAGGGGATTAGGGACAGGACATGGCTACACCTTC	CASRGLGTGHGYTF
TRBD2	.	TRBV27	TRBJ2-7	TGTGCCAGCAGTTTGGCGGGAGACTCCTACGAGCAGTACTTC	CASSLAGDSYEQYF
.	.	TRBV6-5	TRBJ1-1	TGTGCCAGCAGCCCAGGGAGTGGCACTGAAGCTTTCTTT	CASSPGSGTEAFF
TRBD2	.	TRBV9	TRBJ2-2	TGTGCCAGCAGCGTATTGGTAGCGGGAGGGGTCACCGGGGAGCTGTTTTTT	CASSVLVAGGVTGELFF
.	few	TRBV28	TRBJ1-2	TGTGCCAGCAGTCTAGACTATGGCTACACCTTC	CASSLDYGYTF
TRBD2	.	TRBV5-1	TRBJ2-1	TGCGCCAGCAGCCAGAGGACTAGCGGGATATATGAGCAGTTCTTC	CASSQRTSGIYEQFF
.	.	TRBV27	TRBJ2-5	TGTGCCAGCAGTCCAGGCTCGATCGGGGAGACCCAGTACTTC	CASSPGSIGETQYF
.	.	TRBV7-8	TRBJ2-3	TGTGCCAGCAGCTTAGGCGGTCTCGCAGATACGCAGTATTTT	CASSLGGLADTQYF
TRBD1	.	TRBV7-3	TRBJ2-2	TGTGCCAGCAGCCCGACAGGGACAGGGGTGATCGGGGAGCTGTTTTTT	CASSPTGTGVIGELFF
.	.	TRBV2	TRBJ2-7	TGTGCCAGCAGTGCAGGGGCGAGGATTTACGAGCAGTACTTC	CASSAGARIYEQYF
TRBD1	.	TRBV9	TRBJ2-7	TGTGCCAGCAGCGTAGAGGAGACAGGGGCTAACGAGCAGTACTTC	CASSVEETGANEQYF
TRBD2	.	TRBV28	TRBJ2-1	TGTGCCAGCAGTTTTAACCCCCCGGAGACTAGCGGCCCCAGCTCCTACAATGAGCAGTTCTTC	CASSFNPPETSGPSSYNEQFF
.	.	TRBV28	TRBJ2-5	TGTGCCAGCAGCTCGGTCGGGTACCAAGAGACCCAGTACTTC	CASSSVGYQETQYF
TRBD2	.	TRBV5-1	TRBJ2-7	TGCGCCAGCAGCTTGGATCCTAGCGGGAGTAGTAACGAGCAGTACTTC	CASSLDPSGSSNEQYF
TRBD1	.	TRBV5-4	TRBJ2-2	TGTGCCAGCAGCTTCGGGACAGGGGCGAACACCGGGGAGCTGTTTTTT	CASSFGTGANTGELFF
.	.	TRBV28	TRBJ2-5	TGTGCCAGCAGTGCCCTGAGGGGTGACTCTCCCCCTAGAGTTTTTCTGGAGACCCAGTACTTC	CASSALRGDSPPRVFLETQYF
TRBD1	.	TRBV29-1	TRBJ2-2	TGCAGCGTTGGCCAGGGGGCCTCAAACGGGGAGCTGTTTTTT	CSVGQGASNGELFF
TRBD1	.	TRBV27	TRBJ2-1	TGTGCCAGCAGTCCCGACGGGACAGGGTCGGGCAATGAGCAGTTCTTC	CASSPDGTGSGNEQFF
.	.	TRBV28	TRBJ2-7	TGTGCCAGCAGTTTCAGGGTGAAAACCTACGAGCAGTACTTC	CASSFRVKTYEQYF
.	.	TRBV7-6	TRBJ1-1	TGTGCCAGCAGCTTAGCGGCGCGGGGGGACACTGAAGCTTTCTTT	CASSLAARGDTEAFF
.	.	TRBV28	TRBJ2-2	TGTGCCAGCAGTCTGACTAGTTTCTTCACCGGGGAGCTGTTTTTT	CASSLTSFFTGELFF
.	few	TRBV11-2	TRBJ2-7	TGTGCCAGCAGCTGGACCGGGACTGAGCCCCACGAGCAGTACTTC	CASSWTGTEPHEQYF
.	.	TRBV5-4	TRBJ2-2	TGTGCCCCCAAGGGGACCGGGGAGCTGTTTTTT	CAPKGTGELFF
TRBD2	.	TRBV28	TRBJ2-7	TGTGCCAGCAGTATCAGACTAGCGACCTACGAGCAGTACTTC	CASSIRLATYEQYF
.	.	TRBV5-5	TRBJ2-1	TGTGCCAGCAGCTCGTATATAGGGTGGAATGAGCAGTTCTTC	CASSSYIGWNEQFF
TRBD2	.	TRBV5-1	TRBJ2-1	TGCGCCAGCAGCTTTACTAGCGAAAAGCACGCCTACAATGAGCAGTTCTTC	CASSFTSEKHAYNEQFF
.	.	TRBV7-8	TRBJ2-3	TGTGCCAGCAGCATACTACCCGGGGCAGATACGCAGTATTTT	CASSILPGADTQYF
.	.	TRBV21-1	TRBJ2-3	TGTGCCAGCAGCAGCTTGTTACCGGGTCCTCCAGATACGCAGTATTTT	CASSSLLPGPPDTQYF
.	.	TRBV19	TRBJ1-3	TGTGCCAGTAGTTTCCGGGGAACCGGAAACACCATATATTTT	CASSFRGTGNTIYF
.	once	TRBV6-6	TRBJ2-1	TGTGCCAGCAGTTACTCGGGACCTCCGGGTGAGCAGTTCTTC	CASSYSGPPGEQFF
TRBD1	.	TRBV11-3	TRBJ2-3	TGTGCCAGCAGCTTAGGACAGGGGGCAGATACGCAGTATTTT	CASSLGQGADTQYF
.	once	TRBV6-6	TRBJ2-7	TGTGCCAGCAGGGTCGGACAGTACTACGAGCAGTACTTC	CASRVGQYYEQYF